Below, 27 T cell receptor beta chains from the same sample are listed, as sequenced in a study of cytotoxic CD8 clonotypes in ibrutinib-treated CLL (dated by TCRdb to the early 2020s). Preparation of the library involved the immunoSEQ multiplex PCR assay. Not all clones reach the TCRdb copy of this immuneACCESS table, which keeps in-frame sequences only. Checked studies attribute under half of the gap to unresolved V genes and leave the rest unexplained. This sample comprises under 35,000 clones, around two thirds of them detected only once. The top ten clonotypes cover less than 65% of the sample. The sample's time point label is to be understood as: roughly 2 years on ibrutinib. Sequencing used PBMCs, obtained after 24 months of ibrutinib treatment. These receptors were obtained from a human donor with chronic lymphocytic leukemia.

The V and J genes are TRBV15 and TRBJ2-1; 7 nucleotides line up with TRBD1. The CDR3 loop spans 15 amino acids. J gave up 4 bases and V 5 bases, and 8 bases lay outside the gene matches. CDR1 and CDR2 from the germline V gene are LNHNV and YYDKDF (reference sequence). CDR3 sequence reads: CATSVEGGNYNEQFF. In DNA, the CDR3 is TGTGCCACCAGCGTCGAAGGGGGCAATTACAATGAGCAGTTCTTC.

This chain uses TRBV19 with TRBJ2-6; no clear D. CDR1 is LNHDA and CDR2 is SQIVND in the germline V gene (reference sequence). This CDR3 comprises 16 residues. Trimming removed 2 bases from V and 0 bases from J, with 8 bases in between. The CDR3 DNA follows: TGTGCCAGTAGTATAATTGCAGGCTCTGGGGCCAACGTCCTGACTTTC. Amino acids: CASSIIAGSGANVLTF.

This chain connects TRBV6-5 to TRBJ1-5; D remains unclear. CDR3 length equals 14 residues. V was shortened by 6 bases and J by 0 bases, with 9 bases between the two germline ends. CDR1 is MNHEY and CDR2 is SVGAGI in the germline V gene. The CDR3 region is CASSPAHSNQPQHF. The CDR3 DNA is TGTGCCAGCAGCCCGGCACATAGCAATCAGCCCCAGCATTTT.

The chain couples TRBV25-1 to TRBJ2-6; D possibly corresponds to TRBD1 (6 bases). Germline lookup yields CDR1 MGHDK and CDR2 SYGVNS. Trimming stripped 4 bases from V and 2 bases from J, with 9 bases between. This CDR3 has 15 residues. This CDR3 reads CASSVKGAGANVLTF. CDR3 nucleotide sequence: TGTGCCAGCAGTGTTAAGGGGGCTGGGGCCAACGTCCTGACTTTC.

V is TRBV7-2 and J is TRBJ2-7; D perhaps matches TRBD2 (6 bases). Germline assignment: CDR1 SGHTA and CDR2 FQGNSA. Trimming took off 5 bases at V and 9 bases at J, with 20 bases between the two ends. The CDR3 has 14 residues. DNA of the CDR3: TGTGCCAGCAGCGCTGCGGGACCCGCCTCACTGCAGTACTTC. The encoded protein is CASSAAGPASLQYF.

This chain uses TRBV15 with TRBJ2-3, with D possibly matching TRBD1 (8 bases). The CDR3 is made up of 15 amino acids. The germline gives CDR1 LNHNV, CDR2 YYDKDF (reference sequence). V lost 4 bases and J 4 bases, leaving 15 bases between the germline ends. The CDR3: CATSKRTGRADTQYF. The CDR3 DNA follows: TGTGCCACCAGCAAGCGGACAGGGAGGGCAGATACGCAGTATTTT.

This clone was observed a handful of times. This chain links TRBV11-2 with TRBJ2-7, with 8 bases that match TRBD1. This CDR3 region has 14 residues. Germline values: CDR1 SGHAT, CDR2 FQNNGV. V was pared by 5 bases and J by 6 bases, with 9 bases of the junction left unmatched. The CDR3, as DNA: TGTGCCAGCAGCCGCGGACAGGGAGTCGGCGAGCAGTACTTC. As protein: CASSRGQGVGEQYF.

The V call is TRBV27, the J call TRBJ2-5; D is possibly TRBD1 (6 bases). Between the trimmed V and J ends, which lost 8 bases and 5 bases, there was a span of 18 bases. This CDR3 comprises 14 residues. The germline gives CDR1 MNHEY, CDR2 SMNVEV (reference sequence). The CDR3 coding sequence is TGTGCCAGCGGACTGTGGGGGCCGGGGGAGACCCAGTACTTC. Translating it yields CASGLWGPGETQYF.

The genes are TRBV5-1 and TRBJ2-7; tentative D call: TRBD1 (6 bases). The CDR3 consists of 15 residues. V shed 2 bases and J shed 4 bases, with 16 bases lying between them. CDR1 and CDR2 from the germline V gene are SGHRS and YFSETQ. CDR3 protein: CASSLSGTNYYEQYF. CDR3 nucleotide sequence: TGCGCCAGCAGCTTATCCGGGACAAACTATTACGAGCAGTACTTC.

J is TRBJ2-1 and V is TRBV30; D possibly corresponds to TRBD2 (6 bases). Germline CDR1 is GTSNPN and CDR2 is SVGIG (reference sequence). V was pared by 2 bases and J by 5 bases, with 25 bases between. The CDR3 contains 18 residues. CDR3 protein: CAWSRFLPGTPGDNEQFF. DNA of the CDR3: TGTGCCTGGAGTCGATTTTTACCCGGGACCCCGGGAGACAATGAGCAGTTCTTC.

The chain couples TRBV4-3 to TRBJ1-4; 7 nucleotides line up with TRBD1. The J segment lost 5 bases and the V segment lost 3 bases, leaving 9 bases of the junction unmatched. Per germline, CDR1 LGHNA and CDR2 YSLEER. CDR3 length: 16 amino acids. CDR3 coding DNA: TGCGCCAGCAGCCATGCAACCGGGACAGTAAATGAAAAACTGTTTTTT. Its protein product is CASSHATGTVNEKLFF.

V and J are TRBV5-6 and TRBJ2-5; TRBD1 is a possible D gene (5 bases). The CDR3 extends over 14 amino acids. Trimming stripped 4 bases from V and 2 bases from J, with 12 bases between. CDR1 is SGHDT, CDR2 YYEEEE, per germline. Written as DNA, the CDR3 is TGTGCCAGCAGCCTGGGGCGGTCTCAAGAGACCCAGTACTTC. Encoded protein: CASSLGRSQETQYF. The full variable domain, completed using reference TRBV5-6 and TRBJ2-5, is DAGVTQSPTHLIKTRGQQVTLRCSPKSGHDTVSWYQQALGQGPQFIFQYYEEEERQRGNFPDRFSGHQFPNYSSELNVNALLLGDSALYLCASSLGRSQETQYFGPGTRLLVL.

This chain links TRBV5-1 with TRBJ1-2; 8 bases match TRBD1. Germline assignment: CDR1 SGHRS and CDR2 YFSETQ. CDR3 length: 13 residues. After removal of 2 bases from V and 5 bases from J, the junction contained 2 bases not matched to a gene. CDR3 loop: CASSFGTGYGYTF. In DNA form, the CDR3 reads TGCGCCAGCAGCTTTGGGACAGGATATGGCTACACCTTC.

The V call is TRBV6-5, the J call TRBJ1-2, with D possibly TRBD1 on 5 matching bases. CDR3 length: 14 residues. V gave up 0 bases and J gave up 6 bases, with 11 bases separating them. CDR1 and CDR2 from the germline V gene are MNHEY and SVGAGI. In DNA, the CDR3 is TGTGCCAGCAGTTACTCCGGGGGTCCTGATGGCTACACCTTC. Its protein is CASSYSGGPDGYTF.

The rearrangement joins TRBV2 to TRBJ2-2; a weak D match, TRBD2 (7 bases). The CDR3 is 15 residues long. Trimming pared 7 bases from V and 5 bases from J, leaving 17 bases between. The germline V gene has CDR1 SNHLY and CDR2 FYNNEI. The CDR3 region is CASTGGRLGTGELFF. As DNA, the CDR3 is TGTGCCAGCACCGGGGGGCGGTTGGGAACCGGGGAGCTGTTTTTT.

This rearrangement joins TRBV6-1 to TRBJ2-7; D is perhaps TRBD1 or TRBD2 (5 bases each). The germline CDR1 and CDR2 sequences are MNHNS and SASEGT. V lost 8 bases to trimming and J lost 7 bases, with 15 bases between them. The CDR3 has 12 residues. The CDR3 loop reads CASGHYWGEQYF. The CDR3 DNA follows: TGTGCCAGCGGACACTATTGGGGGGAGCAGTACTTC.

The chain is built from TRBV28 and TRBJ2-7, with a tentative D call TRBD1 (6 bases). With 8 bases removed from V and 4 bases from J, the gap between germline ends came to 18 bases. This CDR3 has 14 residues. CDR1 and CDR2 from the germline V gene are MDHEN and SYDVKM. CDR3 in amino acids: CASGTGTSLYEQYF. In DNA form, the CDR3 reads TGTGCCAGCGGGACCGGGACAAGCCTTTACGAGCAGTACTTC. Full variable domain (missing parts from reference TRBV28 and TRBJ2-7): DVKVTQSSRYLVKRTGEKVFLECVQDMDHENMFWYRQDPGLGLRLIYFSYDVKMKEKGDIPEGYSVSREKKERFSLILESASTNQTSMYLCASGTGTSLYEQYFGPGTRLTVT.

J is TRBJ1-6 and V is TRBV6-5; 11 bases align to TRBD1. Unmatched junction bases numbered 7, after V lost 5 bases and J lost 10 bases. CDR1 is MNHEY and CDR2 is SVGAGI in the germline V gene. The CDR3 has 15 residues. CDR3 in amino acids: CASSTGQGAGSPLHF. The CDR3 DNA is TGTGCCAGCAGTACCGGACAGGGGGCTGGGTCACCCCTCCACTTT.

The J gene is TRBJ2-5, the V gene TRBV28; 9 nucleotides align to TRBD2. The V segment lost 6 bases and the J segment 3 bases; nucleotides outside the gene matches: 8. The CDR3 runs 15 residues. From germline, CDR1 is MDHEN and CDR2 SYDVKM. CDR3 in amino acids: CASRAASGGKETQYF. The CDR3 DNA reads as TGTGCCAGCAGAGCCGCAAGCGGGGGGAAAGAGACCCAGTACTTC. Combining the CDR3 with reference TRBV28 and TRBJ2-5 gives the whole variable domain DVKVTQSSRYLVKRTGEKVFLECVQDMDHENMFWYRQDPGLGLRLIYFSYDVKMKEKGDIPEGYSVSREKKERFSLILESASTNQTSMYLCASRAASGGKETQYFGPGTRLLVL.

V usage is TRBV7-3 and J usage is TRBJ2-2; tentative D call: TRBD1 (5 bases). Per the germline V gene, CDR1 is SGHTA and CDR2 is FQGTGA. Trimming cost V 0 bases and J 0 bases, with 11 bases left between them. The CDR3 covers 17 residues. The DNA for the CDR3 is TGTGCCAGCAGCTTAACCTGGGGCAGGGCGAACACCGGGGAGCTGTTTTTT. This codes for CASSLTWGRANTGELFF.

V usage is TRBV5-3 and J usage is TRBJ2-7; possible D gene TRBD1, 6 bases. TRBV5-3 counts as an open reading frame of uncertain function. Trimming removed 3 bases at V and 2 bases at J, with 12 bases between. The CDR3 loop spans 14 amino acids. CDR3 residues: CARSSDRNAYEQYF. The CDR3 DNA reads as TGTGCCAGAAGCTCCGACAGGAACGCCTACGAGCAGTACTTC.

V and J are TRBV9 and TRBJ2-2; D is unresolved. The V and J ends lost 4 bases and 1 base respectively, with 14 bases between them. The germline gives CDR1 SGDLS, CDR2 YYNGEE. The CDR3 runs 16 residues. The CDR3 DNA sequence: TGTGCCAGCAGCCCAAGGATACCAGGGAACACCGGGGAGCTGTTTTTT. It translates to CASSPRIPGNTGELFF.

The chain links TRBV7-2 to TRBJ2-7; TRBD2 aligns across 8 bases. CDR3 length: 16 residues. The V segment lost 1 base and the J segment 4 bases; nucleotides outside the gene matches: 9. CDR1 SGHTA and CDR2 FQGNSA come from the germline V gene. The CDR3 sequence is CASSLDGTSLSYEQYF. DNA of the CDR3: TGTGCCAGCAGCTTAGATGGGACTAGTTTGTCGTACGAGCAGTACTTC.

The CDR3: CASSLSATSNEQFF. CDR3 DNA: TGCGCCAGCAGCTTGAGTGCGACTAGTAATGAGCAGTTCTTC. The chain links TRBV5-1 to TRBJ2-1, with D possibly matching TRBD2 (6 bases). Trimming left V 1 base short and J 7 bases short, with 12 bases between. CDR3 size: 14 residues. The germline gives CDR1 SGHRS, CDR2 YFSETQ.

The V gene is TRBV5-6, the J gene TRBJ1-2, with a weak D call TRBD1 (5 bases). Trimming stripped 4 bases from V and 4 bases from J, with 14 bases between. This CDR3 has 14 residues. Germline V gene sequence: CDR1 SGHDT, CDR2 YYEEEE. CDR3 DNA: TGTGCCAGCAGCCCAACAGGATCCTCCTATGGCTACACCTTC. Translation gives CASSPTGSSYGYTF.

This sequence joins TRBV6-5 and TRBJ2-1; D is undetermined. Between the trimmed V and J ends, which lost 5 bases and 0 bases, there was a span of 8 bases. Per germline, CDR1 MNHEY and CDR2 SVGAGI. This CDR3 spans 14 amino acids. The CDR3 spells CASSLTSSYNEQFF. The CDR3 DNA sequence: TGTGCCAGCAGTCTTACCAGCTCCTACAATGAGCAGTTCTTC.

V gene TRBV6-1 combines with J gene TRBJ2-3, with 8 bases identical to TRBD2. The CDR3 spans 14 residues. V gave up 6 bases and J gave up 1 base; unmatched junction bases: 3. Per the germline V gene, CDR1 is MNHNS and CDR2 is SASEGT. CDR3 protein: CASSPAGGTDTQYF. The CDR3 region has the DNA TGTGCCAGCAGCCCAGCGGGGGGCACAGATACGCAGTATTTT.